This TCR beta chain emerged from a study of cytomegalovirus exposure and HLA in healthy donors. Study in general: A prior study identified 117 million unique TCR beta sequences from 190 million or so T cells.

The primer mix had 60 Vbeta and 13 Jbeta primers. Assay used: immunoSEQ multiplex PCR; TCRdb lists only in-frame clones, some missing. The data hold about 230,000 clones, with around four fifths observed a single time. Germline V gene sequence: CDR1 MNHNY, CDR2 SVGAGI (reference sequence). This CDR3 is built from 13 residues. Trimming took 7 bases from V and 3 from J, leaving 10 bases between them. Whole-study findings and limits: Cytomegalovirus-associated status was assigned to about 160 TCR beta chains.

A remark on this clone: The antigen is undetermined.

At the time of sampling, donors were nominally healthy, though unrecorded immune exposures were likely. The receptor comes from a boy under 18 in good health and CMV-seronegative. The chain uses TRBV6-6 and TRBJ1-5, with a weak D call TRBD1 (6 bases). The source material was PBMCs. In nucleotides, the CDR3 is TGTGCCAGCACATGGACAGCCAATCAGCCCCAGCATTTT. It codes for CASTWTANQPQHF.